This TCR beta chain was recorded in a study of CD8+CD57+ T cells in acquired aplastic anemia. Background on the study: An average of about 3.2 ug of DNA was obtained from sorted CD4+ and CD8+ cells. Healthy donor CD4+ cell samples had a mean of roughly 10 million reads.

Study outcomes and limitations: With respect to CD8+ Simpson's diversity, patients and controls did not differ significantly. Patients and controls shared over 25 CD8+ CDR3 sequences, which appeared highly expressed in patients and within their immunodominant clones.

With respect to this clonotype: Its antigen is not known.

Germline V gene lookup returns CDR1 ENHRY and CDR2 SYGVKD. V was pared by 6 bases and J by 7 bases, with 15 bases between. The CDR3 consists of 13 residues. Genomic DNA was employed as the template in profiling TCR beta VDJ and CDR3. TCRdb called the reads again in MiXCR, with one record for every CDR3 protein. This sample has around 140,000 distinct CDR3 sequences, with 35% to 50% found just once. This receptor was obtained from a human donor in good health, serving as a control. Sequencing was done on a sample of sorted CD4+, CD8+, or CD8+CD57+ T cells (not recorded which) from PBMCs. The chain links TRBV10-3 to TRBJ1-2, with D maybe TRBD1 (5 bases). The CDR3 protein is CAIRAPGLFGYTF. DNA for the CDR3: TGTGCCATCAGAGCCCCAGGGCTTTTTGGCTACACCTTC.